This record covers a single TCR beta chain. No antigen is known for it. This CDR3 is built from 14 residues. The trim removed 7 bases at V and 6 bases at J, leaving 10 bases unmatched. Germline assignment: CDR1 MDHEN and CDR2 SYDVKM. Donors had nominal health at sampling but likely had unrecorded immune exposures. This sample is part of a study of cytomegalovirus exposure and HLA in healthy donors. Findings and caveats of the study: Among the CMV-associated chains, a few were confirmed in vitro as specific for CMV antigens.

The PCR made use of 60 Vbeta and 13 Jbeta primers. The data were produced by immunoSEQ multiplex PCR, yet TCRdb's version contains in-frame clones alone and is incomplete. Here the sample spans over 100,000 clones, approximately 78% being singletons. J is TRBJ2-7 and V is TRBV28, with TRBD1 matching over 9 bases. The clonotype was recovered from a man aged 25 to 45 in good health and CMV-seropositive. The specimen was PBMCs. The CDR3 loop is CASIRQGGASEQYF. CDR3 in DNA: TGTGCCAGCATCCGACAGGGGGGAGCTAGCGAGCAGTACTTC.